A single TCR beta chain is shown here with its context. As processed by the authors: Reference gene primer amplification gave nucleated cell count estimates. Data came from immunoSEQ multiplex PCR; TCRdb stores just in-frame clones and leaves some out. D and trimming come from the DNA, and the V and J calls and clone size come from that table. This sample has some 38,000 clones, with roughly 80% found just once. This specimen comes from a study of blood T cell repertoires in COVID-19. Turning to the study itself: Sample material is recorded as cDNA or gDNA derived from T cells, B-cell-depleted T cells, or PBMCs.

The CDR3 has 12 residues. With 5 bases removed from V and 8 bases from J, the gap between germline ends came to 12 bases. Germline-derived CDR1 and CDR2 are MDHEN and SYDVKM. Specimen: peripheral blood. The J gene is TRBJ1-2, the V gene TRBV28; D possibly corresponds to TRBD1 (5 bases). The receptor's source is a man between 60 and 75 years old with COVID-19, enrolled during active disease. CDR3 DNA: TGTGCCAGCAGTAGCCAGGGTTTCGGCTACACCTTC. Translating it yields CASSSQGFGYTF.